The source of this TCR beta chain is a study of blood T cell repertoires in COVID-19 (dated by TCRdb to 2020 to 2022). With regard to the full study: Samples covering the acute and convalescent phases of COVID-19 were provided by collaborators in the United States, Italy and Spain. The samples were drawn from the first 160 participants of the ongoing ImmuneRACE study and from over 950 subjects provided by 6 global collaborators. Where available, HLA class I and class II types were taken from metadata supplied by the sample provider and were not determined by assay-based typing. Deeply sampled blood TCRbeta repertoires from subjects exposed to, actively infected with, or recovered from COVID-19 were included in the dataset. Sample metadata almost always included a de-identified subject ID, COVID-19 status, age in years and sex. The repertoires were released in a freely available public database intended as a resource for research on the immune response to SARS-CoV-2. The material from the prospective study consisted of cDNA or gDNA derived from T cells, B-cell-depleted T cells, or PBMCs.

Each collaborating institution followed its own protocols to collect whole blood in K2EDTA tubes. For TCRbeta analysis, collaborator samples were shipped as frozen whole blood, as isolated PBMCs, or as DNA extracted from either sample type. As concerns this clone: No cognate antigen has been identified for it. Per-nucleotide qualities are absent, and no much larger clonotype sits a single base away.

The paper's findings and limits, for the study overall: How much clinical and demographic metadata was included differed by source and by participant, and the metadata was provided uncurated.

TCRbeta CDR3 regions were amplified from genomic DNA using the immunoSEQ Assay, a bias-controlled multiplex PCR. The paper's processing steps were these. Within the assay, amplification of reference gene primers was used to estimate how many nucleated cells each sample contained. Sequence reads were collapsed and filtered to measure the absolute abundance of every unique TCRbeta CDR3 rearrangement. Productive Simpson clonality was computed per sample as the square root of Simpson's diversity index over productive rearrangements. The table was pulled from immuneACCESS by TCRdb, which kept in-frame rearrangements only. Such tables lose some clones; where checked, under half of the loss comes from unresolved V genes, and the rest has no known cause. V and J calls and clone size are those listed in that table; D and trimming were worked out from the DNA. The sample table records tens of thousands of clones; more than 80% of these occur just once. The ten largest account for about 2.7% of the sample.

Sequenced material: peripheral blood. The clonotype was recovered from a man older than 75 with acute or convalescent COVID-19.

The CDR3 corresponds to CASTYLPGASEAFF. The nucleotide sequence is TGTGCCAGCACCTACCTTCCAGGGGCTAGTGAAGCTTTCTTT. This chain joins TRBV6-5 to TRBJ1-1; the best D guess is TRBD1, with 6 bases matching. The V end loses 7 bases and the J end loses 7 bases, and a stretch of 19 bases separates them. CDR1 MNHEY and CDR2 SVGAGI are derived from the germline V gene. Its CDR3 holds 14 amino acids, cysteine through phenylalanine. The kept DNA is CDR3 alone, 42 bases in frame from the first base.